The following is a T cell receptor beta chain sequence with its context. Its antigen is unknown. No base-level quality is on record; no much larger clone is a single base apart. This record comes from a study of T cells in Graves' hyperthyroidism and ophthalmopathy (dated by TCRdb to between 2019 and 2020). At the level of the whole study: To identify distinguishing TCR V-J signatures, a discovery cohort of about 95 patients was used, comprising 43 with Graves' ophthalmopathy and roughly 60 with stable Graves' hyperthyroidism. Prospective prediction of ophthalmopathy was tested in an independent validation cohort of some 19 hyperthyroidism patients and 17 patients who later progressed to ophthalmopathy. For training and testing, the 100 or so patients in the discovery cohort were randomly divided in a 7:3 ratio. Thyroid tissue and blood T-cell repertoires from about 6 Graves' hyperthyroidism patients were also compared in the study. After sampling, hyperthyroidism patients received methimazole starting at 30 mg daily, and ophthalmopathy patients received high-dose intravenous methylprednisolone. The paper reports TCR Vbeta CDR3 sequencing of some 140 peripheral blood samples: around 41 ophthalmopathy, fewer than 85 hyperthyroidism and 17 progressor patients. Broader findings and caveats from the paper: Blood samples also contained most of the expanded thyroid clonotypes (frequency above 0.001), which suggests that blood repertoires may reflect thyroid immune responses. Sample size was not statistically predetermined, and blinding of investigators to group allocation was not performed. In cross-validation, a model built on a 13 V-J signature told ophthalmopathy apart from stable hyperthyroidism with approximately 90% sensitivity and around 83% specificity, and in testing the same model reached 80%/75%. In validation, the model predicted progression to ophthalmopathy with about 71% sensitivity and 72% to 85% specificity, a median of 6.5 months before onset.

Amplification of TCR beta CDR3 regions was carried out from RNA transcripts. A first-round RT-PCR of the TCR CDR3 used the HTBI primer set with the Qiagen OneStep RT-PCR kit. The libraries were constructed in a second round of multiplex PCR and then size-selected and purified. Paired-end sequencing of the libraries was performed with 100 bp reads on an Illumina HiSeq2000. Under the source paper's analysis protocol: SOAPnuke was used to process the raw data, with reads discarded if the reads contained adapters or uncalled bases, had a mean Phred below 15, or lacked an exact constant-primer or identifier match. COPE v1.2.5 was used to merge high-quality paired reads, and clonotypes were defined as unique nucleotide sequences. Clonotypes were aligned to IMGT TRBV, TRBD and TRBJ reference segments using MiTCR v1.1. Only V-J combinations with frequency above 0.0001, covering about 99% of repertoires, were analysed. The TCS score was defined as the ratio of F50 (clonal expansion) to E x V (chaos), calculated using BLOSUM62-based TCRdist between CDR3 peptides within each V-J. Welch's t-statistics and random forest reduced around 520 V-J features to about 13, which were used in a naive Bayes classifier (R e1071). The Morisita-Horn index was used to measure how similar the thyroid and blood repertoires were. Clones were called with MiXCR by TCRdb after fastp trimmed the public reads at Q25, and only in-frame beta chains were retained. Duplicate CDR3 protein sequences are folded into a single record with the most common DNA and genes. V and J calls and clone size were set by TCRdb, not the authors. Counted in this sample were 500,000 to 750,000 distinct CDR3 sequences; around 45% of them appeared once. Around 8% of the sample comes from the top ten.

A patient counted as having stable Graves' hyperthyroidism if no progression to ophthalmopathy occurred over 18 months of follow-up. Hyperthyroidism patients were aged 18 to 65 years and newly diagnosed, with disease duration of less than 2 months. The study excluded patients with uncontrolled infections, other autoimmune diseases, pregnancy or lactation. Clinical symptoms, serum thyroxine and TRAb, thyroid ultrasound, and orbital computed tomography formed the basis for the diagnoses. Trizol reagent was used to extract total RNA, and RNA quality was then checked on an Agilent 2100 Bioanalyzer. Material for sequencing was peripheral blood or thyroid tissue (not recorded which). This receptor was obtained from a woman younger than 30 with Graves' hyperthyroidism.

The nucleotide sequence is given as TGTGCCAGCAGCATAACCGGGACAAGGGAAAAACTGTTTTTT. It translates to CASSITGTREKLFF. The rearrangement joined TRBV7-9 to TRBJ1-4; matching of 6 bases hints at TRBD1 as the D gene. Looking up the germline V gene (reference sequence) yields CDR1 SEHNR and CDR2 FQNEAQ. Counted from cysteine to phenylalanine, this CDR3 has 14 amino acids. Here the CDR3 DNA is all that survives: 42 bases in frame from base 1. V and J lose 5 bases and 8 bases, and a span of 15 bases separates them.